Sequencing of this TCR beta chain was carried out in a study of shared clonotypes between healthy human individuals. Study at large: Aged between 18 and 49, the donors were two women and a few men.

Study-level results: Expectations were that clonotype sharing among donors would be affected by sequencing depth.

Authors' processing steps: Filtering differed since immunoSEQ provided only junctions, with no quality scores. Only in-frame clones appear in the TCRdb table, and some are missing; sequencing was by immunoSEQ multiplex PCR. Clone size and V and J calls were adopted from that table, with D and trimming inferred from the DNA. The sample yields about 2.4 million clones, over 85% seen once. With respect to this clone: Its antigen is unidentified.

CD45RA-negative memory and CD45RA+ naive subsets were split from the CD4+ cells. Sequenced material: naive CD4+ T cells from PBMCs. Subset reported: CD45RA+ positively selected. The sequence came from a man younger than 35 in good health. Some clones in this sample may be carry-over from other donors' samples.

DNA of the CDR3: TGTGCCTGGAGTGTATTAGATGGAGGGGATACGCAGTATTTT. Amino acids: CAWSVLDGGDTQYF. The chain carries TRBV30 and TRBJ2-3; weak D call: TRBD2 (6 bases). Trimming left V 0 bases short and J 6 bases short, with 13 bases between. CDR1 and CDR2 from the germline V gene are GTSNPN and SVGIG (reference sequence). This CDR3 has 14 amino acids.